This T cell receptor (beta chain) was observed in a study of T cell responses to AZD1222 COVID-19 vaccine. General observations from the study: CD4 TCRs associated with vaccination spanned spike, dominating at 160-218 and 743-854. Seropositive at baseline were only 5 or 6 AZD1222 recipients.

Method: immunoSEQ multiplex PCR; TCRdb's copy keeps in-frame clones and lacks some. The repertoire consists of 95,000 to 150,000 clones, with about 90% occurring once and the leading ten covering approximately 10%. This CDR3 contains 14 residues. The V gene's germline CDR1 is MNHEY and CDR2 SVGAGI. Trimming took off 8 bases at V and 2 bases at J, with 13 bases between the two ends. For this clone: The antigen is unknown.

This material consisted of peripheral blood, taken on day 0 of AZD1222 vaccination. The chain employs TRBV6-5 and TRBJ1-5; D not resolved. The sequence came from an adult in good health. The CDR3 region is CASFGKTGNQPQHF. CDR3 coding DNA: TGTGCCAGCTTCGGAAAAACGGGCAATCAGCCCCAGCATTTT.